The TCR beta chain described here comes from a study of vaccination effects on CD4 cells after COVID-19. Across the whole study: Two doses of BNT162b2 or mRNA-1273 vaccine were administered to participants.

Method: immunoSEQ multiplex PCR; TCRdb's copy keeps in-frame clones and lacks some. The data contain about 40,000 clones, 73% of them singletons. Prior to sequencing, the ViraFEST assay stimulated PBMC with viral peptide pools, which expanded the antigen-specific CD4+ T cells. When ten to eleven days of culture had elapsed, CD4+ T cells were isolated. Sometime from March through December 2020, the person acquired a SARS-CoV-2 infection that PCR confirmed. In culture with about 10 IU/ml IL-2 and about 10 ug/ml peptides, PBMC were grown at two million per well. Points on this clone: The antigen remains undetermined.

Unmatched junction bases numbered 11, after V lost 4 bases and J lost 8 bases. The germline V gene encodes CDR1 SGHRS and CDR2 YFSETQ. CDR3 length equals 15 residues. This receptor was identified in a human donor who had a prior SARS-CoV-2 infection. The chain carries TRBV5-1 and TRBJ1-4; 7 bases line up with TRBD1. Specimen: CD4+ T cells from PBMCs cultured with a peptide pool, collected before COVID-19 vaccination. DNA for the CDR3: TGCGCCAGCAGCCCACGGGACAGAGGGGACGAAAAACTGTTTTTT. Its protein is CASSPRDRGDEKLFF.